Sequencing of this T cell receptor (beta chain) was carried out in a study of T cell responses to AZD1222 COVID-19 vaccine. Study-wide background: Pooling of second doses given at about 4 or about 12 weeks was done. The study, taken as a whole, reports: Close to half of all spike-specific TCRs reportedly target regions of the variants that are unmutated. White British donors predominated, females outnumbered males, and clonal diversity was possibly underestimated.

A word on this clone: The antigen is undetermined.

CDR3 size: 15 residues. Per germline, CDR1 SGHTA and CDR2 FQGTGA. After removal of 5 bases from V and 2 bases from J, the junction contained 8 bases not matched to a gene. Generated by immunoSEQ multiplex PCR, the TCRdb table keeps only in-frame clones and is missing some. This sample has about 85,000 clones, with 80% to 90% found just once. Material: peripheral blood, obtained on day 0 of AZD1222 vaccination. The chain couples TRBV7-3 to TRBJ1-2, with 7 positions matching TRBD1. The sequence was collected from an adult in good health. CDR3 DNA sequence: TGTGCCAGCAGCCTTCTACAGGGGACGAACTATGGCTACACCTTC. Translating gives CASSLLQGTNYGYTF.